The next 12 T cell receptor beta chains were all read from a single sample in a study of post-analysis software for immune sequencing data. No antigen has been identified for these receptors. TCR beta cDNA libraries included unique molecular identifiers. MiXCR was run by TCRdb on the PCR reads, yielding one entry per CDR3 protein. The sample has about 820,000 distinct CDR3 sequences, roughly 50% seen once. Study-wide findings and caveats: About five TRBV segments, including TRBV5-6, TRBV5-1 and TRBV20-1, were more frequent in patients than controls.

Input material: blood. Receptors originate from a girl aged 10 to 17 with multiple sclerosis.

The chain has TRBV28 and TRBJ1-2; D gene uncertain. Germline loops: CDR1 MDHEN, CDR2 SYDVKM. The CDR3 sequence is 12 residues long. Trimming stripped 7 bases from V and 8 bases from J, with 14 bases between. The DNA of the CDR3 is TGTGCCAGCACAGCCCCAGGTGAAGGCTACACCTTC. Translation gives CASTAPGEGYTF.

This chain connects TRBV7-9 to TRBJ2-1; TRBD1 matches 8 bases. From germline, CDR1 is SEHNR and CDR2 FQNEAQ (reference sequence). This CDR3 contains 14 residues. With V trimmed by 2 bases and J by 6 bases, 3 bases remained unmatched. For the CDR3, the DNA is TGTGCCAGCAGCTTACTGGACAGGGTCAATGAGCAGTTCTTC. Translating it yields CASSLLDRVNEQFF.

The J gene is TRBJ1-4, the V gene TRBV11-1, with 7 bases fitting TRBD1. This CDR3 contains 15 residues. Germline lookup yields CDR1 SGHAT and CDR2 FQDESV (reference sequence). V shed 5 bases, J shed 8 bases, and the junction held 11 bases outside the gene matches. Written as DNA, the CDR3 is TGTGCCAGCAGCCGCCGGGACAGCGAGATGGAAAAACTGTTTTTT. This codes for CASSRRDSEMEKLFF.

V gene TRBV5-5 combines with J gene TRBJ2-7; 10 bases are a match to TRBD1. The V gene's germline CDR1 is SGHKS and CDR2 YYEKEE (reference sequence). Trimming at V came to 4 bases and at J to 2 bases, leaving 9 bases not matched to a gene. The CDR3 contains 16 residues. CDR3 protein: CASSGGQGETPYEQYF. The CDR3 DNA follows: TGTGCCAGCAGCGGCGGACAGGGGGAGACTCCCTACGAGCAGTACTTC. Supplemented by reference TRBV5-5 and TRBJ2-7, the full variable domain reads DAGVTQSPTHLIKTRGQQVTLRCSPISGHKSVSWYQQVLGQGPQFIFQYYEKEERGRGNFPDRFSARQFPNYSSELNVNALLLGDSALYLCASSGGQGETPYEQYFGPGTRLTVT.

This chain connects TRBV29-1 to TRBJ2-7; no definite D call. Germline CDR1 is SQVTM and CDR2 is ANQGSEA. This CDR3 is built from 11 residues. V gave up 6 bases and J gave up 1 base, with 7 bases separating them. CDR3 coding DNA: TGCAGCGTCTCAGGTTCCTACGAGCAGTACTTC. Its protein product is CSVSGSYEQYF.

This clonotype is a singleton in its sample. The chain combines TRBV25-1 with TRBJ2-3, with D hard to call. The germline V gene has CDR1 MGHDK and CDR2 SYGVNS. V was cut by 3 bases and J by 4 bases, with 5 bases left in between. The CDR3 loop spans 12 amino acids. The CDR3 region has the DNA TGTGCCAGCAGTGATTATCCAGATACGCAGTATTTT. Amino acid sequence: CASSDYPDTQYF.

The CDR3 coding sequence is TGCGCCAGCAGCCTCATGTCGGGACAGGATAGCTCCTACGAGCAGTACTTC. Its translation is CASSLMSGQDSSYEQYF. The V and J genes are TRBV5-1 and TRBJ2-7; 8 positions match TRBD1. CDR1 and CDR2 from the germline V gene are SGHRS and YFSETQ. The CDR3 extends over 17 amino acids. J lost 0 bases, V lost 4 bases, and 12 bases had no gene match.

V usage is TRBV10-3 and J usage is TRBJ2-5; D is tentatively TRBD1 or TRBD2 (6 bases each). The CDR3 consists of 18 residues. V gave up 0 bases and J gave up 1 base, with 18 bases separating them. Germline V lookup: CDR1 ENHRY, CDR2 SYGVKD. DNA of the CDR3: TGTGCCATCAGTGAGTCCGGGAGAGAGGGGGAGTTCCAAGAGACCCAGTACTTC. Translated, it gives CAISESGREGEFQETQYF.

CDR3 coding DNA: TGTGCCAGCAGACGGCAGGGGGCCCAAGAGACCCAGTACTTC. It specifies CASRRQGAQETQYF. V usage is TRBV12-3 or TRBV12-4 and J usage is TRBJ2-5; 8 positions agree with TRBD1. CDR3 length equals 14 residues. Unmatched junction bases numbered 4, after V lost 6 bases and J lost 1 base.

The V and J genes are TRBV4-1 and TRBJ2-1; tentatively, D is TRBD2 (6 bases). In germline, CDR1 is MGHRA, CDR2 YSYEKL. The CDR3 is made up of 17 amino acids. Trimming stripped 0 bases from V and 2 bases from J, with 14 bases between. CDR3 DNA sequence: TGCGCCAGCAGCCAAGATAGGCAGGGAGGTACCTACAATGAGCAGTTCTTC. Its translation: CASSQDRQGGTYNEQFF.

This clonotype occurred a few times. This chain joins TRBV7-6 and TRBJ2-5; D call uncertain. CDR1 SGHVS and CDR2 FNYEAQ come from the germline V gene. The V gene lost 4 bases and the J gene lost 4 bases, with 7 bases spanning the gap. There are 12 residues in the CDR3. The CDR3 loop reads CASSSWGETQYF. CDR3 nucleotides: TGTGCCAGCAGCTCCTGGGGAGAGACCCAGTACTTC.

This clonotype has a handful of counts. The chain joins TRBV29-1 to TRBJ2-5, with TRBD2 matching 9 bases. V was clipped by 0 bases and J by 2 bases; unmatched bases: 1. Germline V CDR1 and CDR2: SQVTM, ANQGSEA. The CDR3 has 14 amino acids. The CDR3 bases are TGCAGCGTTGAAGAAACTAGCGGGCAAGAGACCCAGTACTTC. Protein: CSVEETSGQETQYF.